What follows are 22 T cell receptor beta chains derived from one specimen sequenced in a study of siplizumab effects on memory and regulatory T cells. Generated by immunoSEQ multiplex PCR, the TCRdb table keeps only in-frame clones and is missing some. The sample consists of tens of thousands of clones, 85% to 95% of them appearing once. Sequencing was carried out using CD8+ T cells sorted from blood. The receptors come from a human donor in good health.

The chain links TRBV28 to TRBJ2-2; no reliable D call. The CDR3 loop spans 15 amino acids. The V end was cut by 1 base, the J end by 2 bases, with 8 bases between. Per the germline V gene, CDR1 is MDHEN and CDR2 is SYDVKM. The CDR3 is CASSLFVTNTGELFF. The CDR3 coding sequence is TGTGCCAGCAGTTTATTTGTCACAAACACCGGGGAGCTGTTTTTT.

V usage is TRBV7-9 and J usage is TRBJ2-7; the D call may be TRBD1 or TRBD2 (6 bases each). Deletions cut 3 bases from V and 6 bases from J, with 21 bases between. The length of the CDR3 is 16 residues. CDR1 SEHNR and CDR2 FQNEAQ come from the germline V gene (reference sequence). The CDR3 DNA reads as TGTGCCAGCAGCTTCGACCCCGGGGGCGGTTTAGGCGAGCAGTACTTC. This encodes CASSFDPGGGLGEQYF. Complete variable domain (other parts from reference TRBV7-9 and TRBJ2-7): DTGVSQNPRHKITKRGQNVTFRCDPISEHNRLYWYRQTLGQGPEFLTYFQNEAQLEKSRLLSDRFSAERPKGSFSTLEIQRTEQGDSAMYLCASSFDPGGGLGEQYFGPGTRLTVT.

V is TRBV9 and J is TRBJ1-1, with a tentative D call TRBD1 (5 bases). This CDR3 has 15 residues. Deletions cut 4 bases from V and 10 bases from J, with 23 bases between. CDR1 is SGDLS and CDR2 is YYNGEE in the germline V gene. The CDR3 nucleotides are TGTGCCAGCAGCCCGAGGCCGGGACCTTCGCTCGTAGCTTTCTTT. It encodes CASSPRPGPSLVAFF.

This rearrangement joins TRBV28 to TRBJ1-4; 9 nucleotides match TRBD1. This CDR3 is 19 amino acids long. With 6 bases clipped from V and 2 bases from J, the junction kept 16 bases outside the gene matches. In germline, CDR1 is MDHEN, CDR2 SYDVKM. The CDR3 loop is CASRPRFPHRGLTNEKLFF. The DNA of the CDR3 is TGTGCCAGCAGACCACGTTTCCCCCACAGGGGGCTGACTAATGAAAAACTGTTTTTT.

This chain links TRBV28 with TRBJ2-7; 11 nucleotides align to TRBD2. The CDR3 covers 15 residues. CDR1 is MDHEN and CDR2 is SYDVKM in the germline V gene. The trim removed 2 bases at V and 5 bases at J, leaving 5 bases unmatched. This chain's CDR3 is CASSLLAGGFNEQYF. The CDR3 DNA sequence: TGTGCCAGCAGTTTACTAGCGGGAGGATTCAACGAGCAGTACTTC.

The CDR3: CASSFGESHQETQYF. CDR3 bases: TGTGCCAGCAGTTTTGGGGAGTCCCACCAAGAGACCCAGTACTTC. The chain has TRBV28 and TRBJ2-5; a weak D match, TRBD2 (5 bases). The V end lost 3 bases, the J end lost 0 bases, and 11 bases lay between the germline ends. Germline V lookup: CDR1 MDHEN, CDR2 SYDVKM. The CDR3 loop spans 15 amino acids.

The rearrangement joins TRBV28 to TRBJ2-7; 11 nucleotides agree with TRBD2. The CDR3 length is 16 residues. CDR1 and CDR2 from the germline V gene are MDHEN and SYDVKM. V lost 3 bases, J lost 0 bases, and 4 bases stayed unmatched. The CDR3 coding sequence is TGTGCCAGCAGTTTGGCTAGCGGGAGGTACTCCTACGAGCAGTACTTC. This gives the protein CASSLASGRYSYEQYF.

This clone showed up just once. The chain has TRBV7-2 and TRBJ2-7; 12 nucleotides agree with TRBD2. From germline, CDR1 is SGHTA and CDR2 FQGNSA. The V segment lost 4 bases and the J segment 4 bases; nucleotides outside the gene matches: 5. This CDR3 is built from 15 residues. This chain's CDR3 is CASSSLAGGGYEQYF. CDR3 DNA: TGTGCCAGCAGCTCTCTAGCGGGAGGGGGGTACGAGCAGTACTTC.

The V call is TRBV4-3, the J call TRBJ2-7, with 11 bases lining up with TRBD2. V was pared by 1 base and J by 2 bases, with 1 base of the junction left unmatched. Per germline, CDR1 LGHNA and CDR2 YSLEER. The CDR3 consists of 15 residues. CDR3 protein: CASSQGLAGTYEQYF. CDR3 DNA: TGCGCCAGCAGCCAAGGACTAGCGGGAACCTACGAGCAGTACTTC.

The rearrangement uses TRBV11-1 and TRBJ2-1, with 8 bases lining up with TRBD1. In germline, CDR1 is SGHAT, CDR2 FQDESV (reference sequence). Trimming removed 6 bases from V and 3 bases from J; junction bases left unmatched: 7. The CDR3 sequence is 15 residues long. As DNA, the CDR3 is TGTGCCAGCAGACCCGGACAGGGTGACTACAATGAGCAGTTCTTC. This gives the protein CASRPGQGDYNEQFF. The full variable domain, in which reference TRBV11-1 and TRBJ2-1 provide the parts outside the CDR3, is EAEVAQSPRYKITEKSQAVAFWCDPISGHATLYWYRQILGQGPELLVQFQDESVVDDSQLPKDRFSAERLKGVDSTLKIQPAELGDSAMYLCASRPGQGDYNEQFFGPGTRLTVL.

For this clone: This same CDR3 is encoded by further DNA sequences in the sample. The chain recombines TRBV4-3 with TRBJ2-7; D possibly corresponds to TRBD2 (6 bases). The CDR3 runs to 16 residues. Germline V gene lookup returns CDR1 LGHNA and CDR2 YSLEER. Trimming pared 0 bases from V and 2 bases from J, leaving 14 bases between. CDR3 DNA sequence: TGCGCCAGCAGCCAAGAGACGGGAGTGATTACCTACGAGCAGTACTTC. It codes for CASSQETGVITYEQYF.

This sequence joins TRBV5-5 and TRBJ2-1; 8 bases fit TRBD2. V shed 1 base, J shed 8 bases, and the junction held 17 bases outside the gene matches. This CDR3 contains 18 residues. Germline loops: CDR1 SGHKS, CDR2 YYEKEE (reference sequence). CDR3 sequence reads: CASSLLLPGGLVEDEQFF. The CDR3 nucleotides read TGTGCCAGCAGCTTGCTCTTGCCGGGAGGGCTCGTTGAAGATGAGCAGTTCTTC.

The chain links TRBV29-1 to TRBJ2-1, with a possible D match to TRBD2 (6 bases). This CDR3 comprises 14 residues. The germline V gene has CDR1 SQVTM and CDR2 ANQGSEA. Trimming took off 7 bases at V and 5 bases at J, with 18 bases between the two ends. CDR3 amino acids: CSGGRSGVNNEQFF. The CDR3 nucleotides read TGCAGCGGGGGAAGATCGGGGGTAAACAATGAGCAGTTCTTC.

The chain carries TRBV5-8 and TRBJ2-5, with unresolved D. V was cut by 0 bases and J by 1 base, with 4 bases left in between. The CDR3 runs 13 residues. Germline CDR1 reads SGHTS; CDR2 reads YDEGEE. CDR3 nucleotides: TGTGCCAGCAGCTTGGTGGTCCAAGAGACCCAGTACTTC. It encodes CASSLVVQETQYF.

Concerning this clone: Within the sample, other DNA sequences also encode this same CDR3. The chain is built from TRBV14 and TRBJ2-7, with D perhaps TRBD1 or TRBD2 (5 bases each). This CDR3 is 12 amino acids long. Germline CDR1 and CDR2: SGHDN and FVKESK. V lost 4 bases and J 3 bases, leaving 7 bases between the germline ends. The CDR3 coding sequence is TGTGCCAGCAGCCCGGGACGCTACGAGCAGTACTTC. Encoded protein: CASSPGRYEQYF.

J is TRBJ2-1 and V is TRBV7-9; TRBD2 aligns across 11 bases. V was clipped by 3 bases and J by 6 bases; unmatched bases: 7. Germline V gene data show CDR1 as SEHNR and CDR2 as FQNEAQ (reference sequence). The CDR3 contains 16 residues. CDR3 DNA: TGTGCCAGCAGCTTGACGATAGCGGGAGGGGGCAATGAGCAGTTCTTC. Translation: CASSLTIAGGGNEQFF.

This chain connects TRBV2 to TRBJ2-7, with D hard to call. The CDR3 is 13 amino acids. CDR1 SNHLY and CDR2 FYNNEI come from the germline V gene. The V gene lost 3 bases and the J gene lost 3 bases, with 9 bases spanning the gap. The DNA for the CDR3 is TGTGCCAGCAGTGAGGCAGGCGACTACGAGCAGTACTTC. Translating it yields CASSEAGDYEQYF.

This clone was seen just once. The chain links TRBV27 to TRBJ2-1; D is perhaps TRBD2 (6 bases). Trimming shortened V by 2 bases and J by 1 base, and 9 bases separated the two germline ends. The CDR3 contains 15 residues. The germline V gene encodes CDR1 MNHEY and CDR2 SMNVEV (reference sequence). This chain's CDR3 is CASSLAGLSYNEQFF. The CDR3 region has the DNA TGTGCCAGCAGTTTAGCGGGGCTTTCCTACAATGAGCAGTTCTTC.

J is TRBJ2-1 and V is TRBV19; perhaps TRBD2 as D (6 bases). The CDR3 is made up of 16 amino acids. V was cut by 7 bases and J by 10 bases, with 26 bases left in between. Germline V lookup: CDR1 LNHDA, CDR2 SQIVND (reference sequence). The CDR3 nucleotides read TGTGCCAGTACCCCTGACCCATTTGCGGGGTTGGGCGAGCAGTTCTTC. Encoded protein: CASTPDPFAGLGEQFF.

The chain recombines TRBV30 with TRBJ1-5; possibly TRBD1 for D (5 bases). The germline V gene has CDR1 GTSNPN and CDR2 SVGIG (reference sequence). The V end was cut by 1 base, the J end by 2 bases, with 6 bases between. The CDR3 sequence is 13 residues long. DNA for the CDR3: TGTGCCTGGAGTGGGGGGGGCAATCAGCCCCAGCATTTT. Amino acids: CAWSGGGNQPQHF.

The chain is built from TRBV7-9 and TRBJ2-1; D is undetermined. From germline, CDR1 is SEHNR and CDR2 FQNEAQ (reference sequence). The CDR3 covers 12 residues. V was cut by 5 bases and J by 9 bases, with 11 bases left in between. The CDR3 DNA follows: TGTGCCAGCAGCCAACTACTCGTTGAGCAGTTCTTC. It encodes CASSQLLVEQFF. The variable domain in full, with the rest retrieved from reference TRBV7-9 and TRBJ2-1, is DTGVSQNPRHKITKRGQNVTFRCDPISEHNRLYWYRQTLGQGPEFLTYFQNEAQLEKSRLLSDRFSAERPKGSFSTLEIQRTEQGDSAMYLCASSQLLVEQFFGPGTRLTVL.

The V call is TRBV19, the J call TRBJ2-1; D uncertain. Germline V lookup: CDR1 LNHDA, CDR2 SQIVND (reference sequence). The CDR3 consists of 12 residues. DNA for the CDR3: TGTGCTAGTGGGGTGGGCTCCAATGAGCAGTTCTTC. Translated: CASGVGSNEQFF.